The 3 T cell receptor beta chains given below trace back to one sample, sequenced in a study of shared clonotypes between healthy human individuals (dated by TCRdb to 2019 to 2021). Libraries were built with the immunoSEQ multiplex PCR assay. TCRdb provides this immuneACCESS table in a form limited to in-frame rearrangements. Some clones are lacking; in checked studies, under half of them reflect an unresolved V gene, and why the rest are absent is not known. This sample holds hundreds of thousands of clones; roughly 97% were observed only once. Approximately 0.057% of the sample goes to the ten largest clones. The sample consisted of naive CD4+ T cells sorted from blood. Interpreted using the paper, the cell subset or site label stands for: CD45RA+ positively selected. Source of these receptors: a woman younger than 45 in good health.

This chain connects TRBV6-1 to TRBJ1-3; D remains unclear. The V and J ends lost 8 bases and 9 bases respectively, with 14 bases between them. The length of the CDR3 is 12 residues. Germline loops: CDR1 MNHNS, CDR2 SASEGT. The CDR3 nucleotides are TGTGCCAGCGCGACGACGGGGAGCACCATATATTTT. This sequence encodes CASATTGSTIYF.

The rearrangement joins TRBV7-8 to TRBJ2-1; perhaps D is TRBD1 or TRBD2 (5 bases each). V was clipped by 6 bases and J by 5 bases, with 17 bases between them. This CDR3 spans 15 amino acids. The germline V gene encodes CDR1 SGHVS and CDR2 FQNEAQ. The CDR3 protein is CASRSPGRGHNEQFF. The CDR3 DNA reads TGTGCCAGCAGATCCCCGGGACGAGGACACAATGAGCAGTTCTTC.

The gene calls are TRBV4-1 and TRBJ1-1; D is unclear. This CDR3 has 17 amino acids. The germline V and J ends were trimmed by 4 bases and 3 bases, with 21 bases remaining between them. From germline, CDR1 is MGHRA and CDR2 YSYEKL. Written as DNA, the CDR3 is TGCGCCAGCAGCCCCCATCGGGCGGGGATCGTGGACACTGAAGCTTTCTTT. Amino acid sequence: CASSPHRAGIVDTEAFF.